The T cell receptor beta chain under discussion was sequenced for a study of blood T cell repertoires in COVID-19. Study details: Specimens from acute and convalescent COVID-19 originated in the United States, Italy and Spain. PBMCs, B-cell-depleted T cells, or T cells were the source of the cDNA or gDNA that made up the material.

How the authors handled the data: Reference gene primers were amplified, and this amplification served to estimate nucleated cell counts. The method was immunoSEQ multiplex PCR; TCRdb's version includes in-frame clones alone and lacks a portion of them. V, J and clone size are those of that table, while D and trimming were read from the DNA. There are fewer than 200,000 clones in the sample; 65% to 90% occur only once, and roughly 9.1% lies in the top ten. Per the germline V gene, CDR1 is MNHEY and CDR2 is SVGAGI. Trimming cost V 6 bases and J 7 bases; bases outside gene matches: 7. The CDR3 totals 14 residues.

This TCR derives from a man aged 50-60 years with active or convalescent COVID-19. The V and J genes are TRBV6-5 and TRBJ1-4, with 8 bases that match TRBD1. Input material: peripheral blood. Written as DNA, the CDR3 is TGTGCCAGCAGGACAGGACAGGGACGTGAAAAACTGTTTTTT. Protein sequence: CASRTGQGREKLFF.